This TCR beta chain was found in a study of beta chain features in type 1 diabetes. General study points: Sequencing from cDNA could over-represent high-TCR-expressing cells. Among all four CD4+ subsets, Type 1 diabetes patients had TCRB CDR3s that were moderately but significantly shorter.

Expressed TCRB transcripts got sequenced, as all isolated RNA was reverse transcribed. Method: immunoSEQ multiplex PCR; TCRdb's copy keeps in-frame clones and lacks some. There are 500,000 to 850,000 clones in the sample; 11% to 15% occur only once, and approximately 0.043% lies in the top ten. This clone appeared a few times. Its antigen is as yet unknown. The sample was naive CD4+ T cells from blood. The sequence came from a man aged 18 to 30 with type 1 diabetes.

Here the CDR3 reads CASSAGGETQYF. DNA for the CDR3: TGTGCCAGCAGCGCGGGGGGGGAGACCCAGTACTTC. The chain links TRBV11-2 to TRBJ2-5; 9 nucleotides align to TRBD2. The CDR3 extends over 12 amino acids. Germline V CDR1 and CDR2: SGHAT, FQNNGV. V lost 5 bases to trimming and J lost 5 bases; unmatched junction nucleotides: 0.